This record looks at one TCR beta chain sequence and its context. This clonotype showed up just a few times. Its antigen target is currently unknown. No base qualities exist here, and no much larger clone lies one base off it. The CDR3, from cysteine to phenylalanine, totals 13 residues. Of the read, only the CDR3 DNA is kept; its 39 bases are in frame from base 1. V ends up 5 bases short and J 7 bases short, with an unmatched junction base count of 8. The germline V gene gives CDR1 as SQVTM and CDR2 as ANQGSEA. These data are taken from a study of CD8 T cells in ankylosing spondylitis (dated 2017 in TCRdb). Regarding the complete study: The study set out to find disease-linked TCR variants by profiling T cell receptor beta repertoires in ankylosing spondylitis patients and healthy donors. Samples of peripheral blood were taken, and for ankylosing spondylitis patients, synovial fluid was collected as well. The whole study cohort included some 100 healthy donors and around 24 ankylosing spondylitis patients. Study-level results and caveats: Some motif variants were previously reported in synovial fluid and blood of reactive arthritis patients, suggesting common disease-initiation mechanisms. The disease-linked clones were reported as significantly enriched in matched synovial fluid samples from ankylosing spondylitis patients. A TCR beta motif of several highly homologous amino acid variants appeared characteristic of blood from ankylosing spondylitis patients. In peripheral blood, the disease-linked clones were found at relatively low frequencies and had a CD8+ phenotype.

Synovial fluid samples were paired with blood samples taken from the same ankylosing spondylitis patients. TCRdb records Illumina HiSeq 2500 as the sequencer. Quantitative 5'-RACE with molecular barcodes was the method used to prepare the TCR beta libraries. In the source study's methods: Disease-linked TCR variants were identified with a new computational method built on a probabilistic model of VDJ rearrangement. The public sequencing data were trimmed at Q25 with fastp and processed into clonotypes with MiXCR by TCRdb, which kept only in-frame beta chains. Duplicate CDR3 protein sequences are folded into a single record with the most common DNA and genes. The V and J calls shown here were made by TCRdb, not taken from the authors' results. Counted in this sample were around 100,000 distinct CDR3 sequences; 20% to 30% of them appeared once. The top ten clonotypes cover about 12% of the sample.

Input material: synovial fluid, either unsorted or a sorted T cell fraction (not recorded which). The rearranged segments are TRBV29-1 and TRBJ2-1; 7 bases in the middle match TRBD2. This receptor was taken from a male donor with ankylosing spondylitis. The CDR3 amino acid sequence is: CSVLGLEGNEQFF. The DNA reads TGCAGCGTTCTCGGACTAGAAGGGAATGAGCAGTTCTTC.